These T cell receptor beta chains were read from a single sample in a study of spatial heterogeneity in lung cancer. From the 5' RACE reads, TCRdb called clonotypes with MiXCR, one entry per CDR3 protein. The repertoire holds approximately 93,000 distinct CDR3 sequences, with roughly 19% as singletons. The material was PBMCs, obtained at follow-up. These receptor sequences come from a male donor with early-stage non-small cell lung cancer. Each CDR3 is given with its conserved first and last residue. Each record gives: D gene, J gene, V gene, clone size, CDR3 protein, CDR3 DNA. A D gene is named only where the DNA matches it firmly. Size is stated for part of the rows, as once, few or many counts, or as a class when the clone is expanded.

D: TRBD1; J: TRBJ2-2; V: TRBV6-5; size: few; CDR3: CASRDRGNTGELFF; DNA: TGTGCCAGCCGGGACAGGGGAAACACCGGGGAGCTGTTTTTT
D: -; J: TRBJ2-3; V: TRBV25-1; size: few; CDR3: CASGRADTQYF; DNA: TGTGCCAGCGGGCGGGCAGATACGCAGTATTTT
D: TRBD2; J: TRBJ2-3; V: TRBV20-1; size: -; CDR3: CSARGTSGRNADTQYF; DNA: TGCAGTGCTAGGGGGACTAGCGGGAGAAACGCAGATACGCAGTATTTT
D: -; J: TRBJ1-1; V: TRBV6-1; size: few; CDR3: CASAYASVLNTEAFF; DNA: TGTGCCAGCGCGTACGCATCCGTCCTGAACACTGAAGCTTTCTTT
D: -; J: TRBJ1-4; V: TRBV7-9; size: many; CDR3: CASSSGTRGEKLFF; DNA: TGTGCCAGCAGCTCTGGGACACGGGGTGAAAAACTGTTTTTT
D: -; J: TRBJ1-2; V: TRBV3-1; size: -; CDR3: CASSHLGLNYGYTF; DNA: TGTGCCAGCAGCCACTTGGGACTTAACTATGGCTACACCTTC
D: -; J: TRBJ2-1; V: TRBV6-2/TRBV6-3; size: medium-sized; CDR3: CASSYSSMSNEQFF; DNA: TGTGCCAGCAGTTACTCGAGTATGTCGAACGAGCAGTTCTTC
D: -; J: TRBJ2-3; V: TRBV9; size: many; CDR3: CASSDEDSTDTQYF; DNA: TGTGCCAGCAGTGACGAGGACTCCACAGATACGCAGTATTTT
D: -; J: TRBJ2-2; V: TRBV10-1; size: -; CDR3: CASSVRDTGELFF; DNA: TGCGCCAGCAGCGTACGCGACACCGGGGAGCTGTTTTTT
D: -; J: TRBJ2-2; V: TRBV4-3; size: -; CDR3: CASSPFFANTGELFF; DNA: TGCGCCAGCAGCCCTTTCTTCGCGAACACCGGGGAGCTGTTTTTT
D: TRBD1; J: TRBJ1-1; V: TRBV29-1; size: few; CDR3: CSVRQGQGTEAFF; DNA: TGCAGCGTGAGACAGGGCCAGGGCACTGAAGCTTTCTTT